This TCR beta chain is from a study of molecular identifiers for immune sequencing clone quantification (dated by TCRdb to 2017 to 2018). As for the study more broadly: For a replicate experiment, the RNA from either roughly 18,000 or 92,000 naive CD8 T cells was divided into five aliquots, and four of those aliquots went on to sequencing. The study was a methods study using CD8 T cells to benchmark molecular-identifier clustering-based TCR repertoire sequencing (MIDCIRS) and TCR RNA copy counting.

This clonotype was observed at least ten times. Its cognate antigen has yet to be identified. No base-level quality is on record; no much larger clone is a single base apart. The library was built by means of PCR. The instrument given in TCRdb is Illumina HiSeq 4000. Bulk TCR libraries were generated as previously described, with the TCR primers listed in Table S5 used. The Qiagen AllPrep DNA/RNA kit was used to purify total RNA. Reads from multiple sequencing runs of the same library were pooled before analysis. The authors' pipeline ran thus. Reads were retained only if an exact TCR constant sequence was present, and the retained reads were trimmed to 150 nt and grouped according to their 12-nt molecular barcodes. Reads in each barcode group were sub-clustered using a 15% Levenshtein threshold, and a quality-weighted consensus sequence was built for each RNA molecule. Non-functional sequences were excluded, and lower-count sequences lying one edit away from another sequence were also excluded. Based on a fit of two negative binomial distributions, barcode sub-clusters having less than 20% of the maximum read count were discarded. The public reads were reanalyzed by TCRdb: fastp trimming at Q25, MiXCR alignment, in-frame beta chains only. Duplicate CDR3 protein sequences are folded into a single record with the most common DNA and genes. TCRdb, not the authors, supplied the V and J calls. This sample gives approximately 670,000 distinct CDR3 sequences in total; around 20% of them show up just once. The top ten constitute roughly 0.85% of the sample.

Here is what the overall study found, with its caveats: Highly expanded clone sizes could be underestimated because identical TCR molecules may share a barcode. When barcode sub-clustering was omitted, TCR diversity was inflated by chimeric consensus sequences, with chimeras reaching as high as 47%. In CMV-specific effector cells, over 99% of molecules were held by clones above 20 RNA copies, whereas under 1% of molecules were held by such clones in naive cells. Spiked-in Jurkat TCR RNA equivalent to a single cell was reported to be detectable even among fewer than 1.2 million naive CD8 T cells. Modeling gave 3 to 3.5 recovered TCR RNA copies per cell versus around 10 by digital PCR, implying 25% to 30% capture efficiency. The naive libraries included spiked-in Jurkat TCR RNA (about nine copies' worth), and this Jurkat TCR RNA is not part of the donor repertoire.

At the junction V is shortened by 3 bases and J by 7 bases; bases outside the gene matches: 14. Spanning cysteine to phenylalanine, the CDR3 consists of 17 amino acids. Only CDR3 DNA remains: 51 bases, in frame from the first base. CDR1 is given as SEHNR and CDR2 as FQNEAQ, both from the germline V gene (reference sequence). Libraries of naive CD8 T cells were built from anywhere between roughly 17,000 and 1,000,000 sorted cells, with 10%, 30% or 50% of the purified RNA used. On a BD FACSAria II, naive CD8 T cells were FACS-sorted as CD8+CD4-CCR7+CD45RA+ and collected into RLT Plus buffer. Detection sensitivity was tested by spiking Jurkat RNA equal to about 10 TCR copies' worth into samples containing about 20,000-1,100,000 naive CD8 T cells. CD8 T cells were enriched using RosetteSep CD8+ T Cell Enrichment Cocktail and Ficoll-Paque, and the enriched cells then underwent ACK red cell lysis.

The sample consisted of naive CD8+ T cells from blood, with Jurkat cell RNA spiked in. Reading the label with the study, this specimen's cell subset or site is: FACS-sorted CD8+CD4-CCR7+CD45RA+ naive T cells. The chain links TRBV7-9 with TRBJ2-1, with 8 bases in between that match TRBD2. The receptor comes from a human donor in good health. Some libraries in this study had Jurkat cell RNA spiked in. The CDR3 region reads CASSFFLGSGAGNEQFF. The bases read TGTGCCAGCAGCTTCTTTCTTGGTAGCGGGGCGGGGAATGAGCAGTTCTTC.